This T cell receptor (beta chain) was sequenced during a study of blood T cell repertoires in COVID-19. Study-level background: Acute and convalescent COVID-19 specimens originated in the United States, Italy and Spain. The analysed material was cDNA or gDNA that came from T cells, B-cell-depleted T cells, or PBMCs.

The CDR3 runs to 12 residues. Looked up from germline, CDR1 is MDHEN and CDR2 is SYDVKM. The trim removed 10 bases at V and 5 bases at J, leaving 7 bases unmatched. This clone was seen a few times. Under the authors' procedure: Reference gene primer amplification gave nucleated cell count estimates. The assay was immunoSEQ multiplex PCR, and TCRdb's table has in-frame clones only and misses some. Clone size and the V and J calls come from that table; the DNA yielded D and trimming. Of 55,000 to 75,000 clones detected, over 65% appear once; the ten largest clones hold 23%. The sample taken for sequencing was peripheral blood. This clonotype originated in a human donor in a cohort sampled during active COVID-19. The chain is built from TRBV28 and TRBJ1-1; TRBD1 matches at 7 bases. The CDR3 here is CATRAGGTEAFF. The CDR3 coding sequence is TGTGCCACCAGGGCAGGGGGAACTGAAGCTTTCTTT.